This T cell receptor (beta chain) is drawn from a study of blood T cell repertoires in COVID-19 (dated by TCRdb to 2020 to 2021). A note on the overall study: Samples covering the acute and convalescent phases of COVID-19 were provided by collaborators in the United States, Italy and Spain. A de-identified subject ID, COVID-19 status, age in years and sex were almost always included in the sample metadata. The prospective study material was composed of cDNA or gDNA derived from T cells, B-cell-depleted T cells, or PBMCs. Where available, HLA class I and class II types were obtained from metadata supplied by the sample provider rather than from assay-based typing. The repertoires were released in a freely available public database meant as a resource for research on the immune response to SARS-CoV-2. The samples were drawn from the first 160 participants of the ongoing ImmuneRACE study and from 950 to 1,500 subjects provided by 6 global collaborators. The dataset comprised deeply sampled blood TCRbeta repertoires from subjects exposed to, actively infected with, or recovered from COVID-19. Beyond this particular receptor, the publication reports: The amount of clinical and demographic metadata varied by source and participant and was provided uncurated.

Regarding this clone: No cognate antigen has been identified for it. Within one base of it there is no much larger clone, and no base qualities were kept.

TCRbeta CDR3 regions were amplified from genomic DNA using the immunoSEQ Assay, a bias-controlled multiplex PCR. In the source study's methods: Within the assay, amplification of reference gene primers was used to estimate how many nucleated cells each sample contained. To quantify the absolute abundance of each unique TCRbeta CDR3 rearrangement, sequence reads were collapsed and filtered. For each sample, productive Simpson clonality was calculated as the square root of Simpson's diversity index across productive rearrangements. The source is immuneACCESS, and TCRdb retained only in-frame sequences with V and J called. Part of the clones is not carried over; for the studies checked, unresolved V genes explain less than half of this, and the remainder is unexplained. The V and J calls and the clone size are those of that table, but D and trimming were determined from the DNA. This sample gives about 48,000 clones in total; roughly nine tenths of them show up just once. The ten largest clones represent 25% to 30% of the sample.

The germline V gene encodes CDR1 PRHDT and CDR2 FYEKMQ (reference sequence). From the cysteine through the phenylalanine, the CDR3 covers 10 amino acids. Only CDR3 DNA is held: 30 bases, read in frame from base 1. A distance of 12 bases separates the germline ends of V and J, which lose 6 bases and 13 bases respectively. The collaborating institutions used their own protocols to collect whole blood in K2EDTA tubes. For TCRbeta analysis, collaborators shipped samples in one of three forms: frozen whole blood, isolated PBMCs, or DNA extracted from either of those sample types. The sequenced sample was peripheral blood. The sequence was obtained from a woman at least 80 years old with acute or convalescent COVID-19. Here the chain combines TRBV13 and TRBJ1-2; the D gene identity is not certain. The DNA sequence is TGTGCCAGCAGTGGGAGTGTGCTCACCTTC. This gives the protein CASSGSVLTF.